This T cell receptor (beta chain) originates from a study of blood T cells in healthy people across ages. The CDR3 is 14 amino acids. The V gene's germline CDR1 is KGHDR and CDR2 SFDVKD. About this clonotype itself: A junction end diverges from the germline sequence, so it may reflect a read error.

For the second PCR, which ran for about 7 to 11 cycles, a sample-barcoded 5' primer and a J-beta primer mix were used. All samples yielded 3 million or more CDR3-containing paired-end reads. TCRdb fed the 5' RACE reads into MiXCR, producing one record per CDR3 protein. The sample lists 660,000 or so distinct CDR3 sequences, about 53% occurring once. The chain couples TRBV24-1 to TRBJ2-3; TRBD2 agrees at 7 bases. The sample taken for sequencing was blood. The TCR was taken from a man in his fifties or sixties in good health. The CDR3 DNA sequence: TGTGCCACCAGTGCAGCAGGGAGGGGAGAGACCCAGTACTTT. Encoded protein: CATSAAGRGETQYF.